The TCR beta chain described here comes from a study of T cell changes during pregnancy in multiple sclerosis. Only a few counts were recorded for this clone. TCRdb's copy holds only in-frame clones and misses some; the assay was immunoSEQ multiplex PCR. The data hold 35,000 to 45,000 clones, with under 90% observed a single time. Trimming cost V 6 bases and J 2 bases; bases outside gene matches: 9. CDR1 and CDR2 (germline): SEHNR, FQNEAQ (reference sequence). The CDR3 sequence is 15 residues long. This material consisted of peripheral blood, taken in the second trimester of pregnancy. This TCR was recovered from a female donor in good health, enrolled as a control in a pregnancy study. The chain recombines TRBV7-9 with TRBJ1-1, with 7 bases that match TRBD1. The CDR3 spells CASRPLTGSNTEAFF. As DNA, the CDR3 is TGTGCCAGCAGACCCTTGACAGGGAGTAACACTGAAGCTTTCTTT.